The 19 T cell receptor beta chains listed next were all sequenced from one sample in a study of synovial regulatory T cells in juvenile arthritis. Notes on the study in general: Inflammation-associated Treg cells in blood had less TCR diversity than the remaining blood Treg cells.

The method was immunoSEQ multiplex PCR; TCRdb's version includes in-frame clones alone and lacks a portion of them. Its table lists about 9,900 clones. These receptors are not linked to any known antigen. Sequencing was done on a sample of Treg cells from blood. Specified subset: HLA-DR+ inflammation-associated blood Treg cells. The receptors were sampled from a donor aged 2-30 years with juvenile idiopathic arthritis.

The chain joins TRBV5-6 to TRBJ2-7. CDR3 length: 10 amino acids. No DNA sequence is on record. The V gene's germline CDR1 is SGHDT and CDR2 YYEEEE. The CDR3 protein is CASGRNEQYF.

V usage is TRBV7-9 and J usage is TRBJ1-1. The CDR3 length is 14 residues. The DNA is unrecorded. Germline V lookup: CDR1 SEHNR, CDR2 FQNEAQ (reference sequence). The CDR3 spells CASSLGRGGTEAFF.

V and J are TRBV7-2 and TRBJ2-5; TCRdb designates TRBD2, a call that cannot be tested without DNA. The CDR3 is made up of 15 amino acids. No DNA accompanies this entry. CDR1 is SGHTA and CDR2 is FQGNSA in the germline V gene. The CDR3 is CASSLAFAGRETQYF.

The chain carries TRBV21-1 and TRBJ2-1; TCRdb's assignment of TRBD2 cannot be checked, as there is no DNA. TRBV21-1 is assigned pseudogene status. The length of the CDR3 is 17 residues. DNA is not recorded here. CDR3 amino acids: CASSENVGGRAGNEQFF.

This rearrangement joins TRBV29-1 to TRBJ2-7; TCRdb returns TRBD2, unconfirmable since there is no DNA. This CDR3 contains 14 residues. Only the protein sequence is given. Germline CDR1 is SQVTM and CDR2 is ANQGSEA. The CDR3 sequence is CSVAAGTGGDEQYF.

This clone is called medium-sized based on its frequency. The chain combines TRBV15 with TRBJ1-2. The CDR3 runs 13 residues. Only the protein sequence is given. The germline gives CDR1 LNHNV, CDR2 YYDKDF (reference sequence). CDR3 sequence: CATSRVSDYGYTF.

V and J are TRBV5-6 and TRBJ2-3; the TCRdb call, TRBD2, lacks DNA for checking. The CDR3 contains 14 residues. Only the protein is on record. Germline values: CDR1 SGHDT, CDR2 YYEEEE. CDR3 loop: CASSSGESTDTQYF.

CDR3 sequence reads: CASRASTSGGAQYF. The chain couples TRBV6-4 to TRBJ2-5; TCRdb's D call of TRBD2 is untestable without DNA. The germline gives CDR1 MRHNA, CDR2 SNTAGT. The CDR3 contains 14 residues. The DNA sequence is not available.

The chain joins TRBV7-6 to TRBJ1-4; TCRdb gives TRBD1 as the D gene, but with no DNA this cannot be confirmed. The germline gives CDR1 SGHVS, CDR2 FNYEAQ. The CDR3 covers 15 residues. No DNA is recorded. The CDR3 sequence: CASSSQGAANEKLFF.

This chain uses TRBV28 with TRBJ1-1; as DNA is missing, the TRBD1 call by TCRdb cannot be tested. Germline V gene data show CDR1 as MDHEN and CDR2 as SYDVKM. The CDR3 has 13 amino acids. A DNA sequence was not provided. CDR3 sequence reads: CASRAWDRDEAFF.

The chain combines TRBV5-1 with TRBJ1-1; TCRdb gives TRBD1 as the D gene, but with no DNA this cannot be confirmed. Germline CDR1 is SGHRS and CDR2 is YFSETQ. CDR3 length: 14 residues. There is no recorded DNA. The CDR3 region is CASSWTGRGTEAFF.

The chain employs TRBV4-1 and TRBJ2-7; TCRdb's D gene call, TRBD1, goes unchecked for lack of DNA. The CDR3 is made up of 12 amino acids. Only the protein sequence is given. Germline V gene lookup returns CDR1 MGHRA and CDR2 YSYEKL. CDR3 protein: CASSQGHNEQYF.

The chain recombines TRBV7-9 with TRBJ2-2. The V gene's germline CDR1 is SEHNR and CDR2 FQNEAQ (reference sequence). The CDR3 length is 11 residues. The record lacks a DNA sequence. The chain's CDR3 is CASSHWGELFF.

CDR3 protein: CASSWTGGVDGYTF. This sequence joins TRBV5-6 and TRBJ1-2; checking the TCRdb D call of TRBD1 is not possible without DNA. The CDR3 totals 14 residues. DNA is not recorded here. Looked up from germline, CDR1 is SGHDT and CDR2 is YYEEEE.

V gene TRBV7-2 combines with J gene TRBJ1-2. Germline V CDR1 and CDR2: SGHTA, FQGNSA. The CDR3 is 14 residues long. DNA is not on record. CDR3 protein: CASSSGRGSYGYTF. The full variable domain, with the rest looked up from reference TRBV7-2 and TRBJ1-2, is GAGVSQSPSNKVTEKGKDVELRCDPISGHTALYWYRQSLGQGLEFLIYFQGNSAPDKSGLPSDRFSAERTGGSVSTLTIQRTQQEDSAVYLCASSSGRGSYGYTFGSGTRLTVV.

V and J are TRBV14 and TRBJ2-7; as DNA is missing, the TRBD2 call by TCRdb cannot be tested. Per the germline V gene, CDR1 is SGHDN and CDR2 is FVKESK. This CDR3 has 16 amino acids. A DNA sequence was not provided. The chain's CDR3 is CASSPVWGGSSYEQYF.

This clone registers medium-sized (0.01 to 0.1%) by frequency. J is TRBJ1-3 and V is TRBV6-6; TCRdb's D gene call, TRBD1, goes unchecked for lack of DNA. CDR1 and CDR2 (germline): MNHNY, SVGAGI (reference sequence). CDR3 length equals 16 residues. The DNA sequence is not available. This CDR3 is CASRGNRETSGNTIYF.

This rearrangement joins TRBV6-5 to TRBJ1-1. CDR3 size: 13 residues. No DNA appears here. From germline, CDR1 is MNHEY and CDR2 SVGAGI. This CDR3 reads CASSYLGEGEAFF.

This sequence joins TRBV18 and TRBJ1-5; the TCRdb call, TRBD1, lacks DNA for checking. The CDR3 covers 13 residues. No nucleotide data were recorded. CDR1 is KGHSH, CDR2 LQKENI, per germline. The CDR3 here is CASTPDRNQPQHF.